This T cell receptor beta chain was identified in a study of memory B cells and T cells in multiple sclerosis listed by TCRdb under 2018. A note on the overall study: TCR beta repertoires of autoproliferating peripheral T cells were compared with the TCR beta repertoires of brain lesion-infiltrating T cells in multiple sclerosis patients. A couple of multiple sclerosis patients, for whom either brain lesions at autopsy or brain-infiltrating cells from biopsy were available, were included in TCR sequencing. Overall study outcomes, separate from this receptor: Clone-set sizes differed between compartments, which influenced counts of shared clonotypes and required normalization.

Using the immunoSEQ Platform, TCRbeta CDR3 regions were amplified from extracted genomic DNA. Multiplex PCR, high-throughput sequencing and a vendor bioinformatics pipeline were brought together in the immunoSEQ assay. The authors' pipeline ran thus. Non-productive sequences and CDR3s shorter than 4 amino acids were excluded, and clonotype frequencies were recalculated for each sample. Shared clonotypes were identified in immunoSEQ Analyzer 2.0 as identical CDR3 amino acid, V gene and J gene sequences. To normalize repertoire overlap, the number of shared clonotypes was divided by the product of the two clone-set sizes and multiplied by 1000 to give arbitrary units. TCRdb holds this immuneACCESS table with in-frame rearrangements only. Some clones are missing; in checked studies, unresolved V genes explain under half, and the rest has no known cause. That table supplies the V and J calls and clone size; D and trimming were determined from the DNA. The sample has about 15,000 clones on record, roughly two thirds of them singletons. About 2.5% of the sample is held by the ten biggest clonotypes.

PBMCs were obtained by Ficoll density gradient centrifugation and kept cryopreserved until use. CDR1 SQVTM and CDR2 ANQGSEA are derived from the germline V gene. At the junction V is shortened by 6 bases and J by 1 base; bases outside the gene matches: 4. The CDR3 spans 14 residues, from the cysteine through the phenylalanine. CDR3 DNA only is kept here, 42 bases in frame from base 1. Points on this clone: Its target antigen remains unknown. Base qualities are not provided; no much larger clone lies one nucleotide away. The same CDR3 also results from other DNA sequences found in this sample.

Recombination connected TRBV29-1 to TRBJ1-3, with TRBD1 matching 9 junction bases. Sequenced material: memory (CD45RO+) CD4+ T cells from blood. Interpreted using the paper, the cell subset or site label stands for: CD45RO+ memory T cells sorted from peripheral blood. The sequence was obtained from a human donor with multiple sclerosis. DNA sequence: TGCAGCGTCGGTGGGACAGGGTCTGGAAACACCATATATTTT. It translates as CSVGGTGSGNTIYF. Joined to the reference TRBV29-1 and TRBJ1-3 proteins, this CDR3 gives the full variable domain: SAVISQKPSRDICQRGTSLTIQCQVDSQVTMMFWYRQQPGQSLTLIATANQGSEATYESGFVIDKFPISRPNLTFSTLTVSNMSPEDSSIYLCSVGGTGSGNTIYFGEGSWLTVV.